This T cell receptor beta chain was observed in a study of blood T cell repertoires in COVID-19. Study-wide background: Specimens from acute and convalescent COVID-19 originated in the United States, Italy and Spain. Sources were T cells, B-cell-depleted T cells, or PBMCs; the material itself was cDNA or gDNA.

Authors' processing steps: Using reference gene primer amplification, nucleated cell counts were estimated. The protocol was immunoSEQ multiplex PCR, while the TCRdb copy is restricted to in-frame clones and leaves out a portion. Clone size and the V and J calls come from that table; the DNA yielded D and trimming. This sample has over 200,000 clones; 80% to 85% occur once, and the top ten carry 4.5% to 5.5%. V lost 0 bases and J lost 3, with 13 bases in between. Germline loops: CDR1 SGDLS, CDR2 YYNGEE. CDR3 size: 16 residues. Input material: peripheral blood. The V call is TRBV9, the J call TRBJ2-1; tentative D call: TRBD2 (6 bases). This clonotype was obtained from a human donor in a cohort sampled during active COVID-19. DNA of the CDR3: TGTGCCAGCAGCGTAGGGGAGGTTTCAAGCTACAATGAGCAGTTCTTC. Residues: CASSVGEVSSYNEQFF.